These 2 T cell receptor beta chains were sequenced from one sample in a study of Graves' ophthalmopathy and Graves' hyperthyroidism. The TCR beta CDR3 regions underwent amplification from RNA transcripts. HTBI primers were used in a first-round RT-PCR, which preceded a second-round multiplex PCR. TCRdb re-called the multiplex PCR reads with MiXCR, one entry per CDR3 protein. The data contain 300,000 to 500,000 distinct CDR3 sequences, over 15% of them singletons. Sequences were obtained from peripheral blood. The receptors shown here come from a woman between 18 and 30 years old with stable Graves' hyperthyroidism.

Many counts were recorded for this clonotype. The chain couples TRBV6-2 or TRBV6-3 to TRBJ1-1; D call uncertain. V lost 6 bases, J lost 1 base, and 12 bases lay in between. Germline V gives CDR1 MNHEY, CDR2 SVGEGT. The CDR3 contains 14 residues. The CDR3 sequence: CASSNMETNTEAFF. For the CDR3, the DNA is TGTGCCAGCAGCAACATGGAAACGAACACTGAAGCTTTCTTT.

This clonotype showed up just a few times. The chain has TRBV5-1 and TRBJ1-1; D may be TRBD1 (5 bases). Germline CDR1 reads SGHRS; CDR2 reads YFSETQ. The CDR3 length is 13 residues. The V end lost 5 bases, the J end lost 7 bases, and 15 bases lay between the germline ends. The CDR3 DNA reads TGCGCCAGCAGGCCCTTACAAGGGGATGAAGCTTTCTTT. Translated: CASRPLQGDEAFF.